Below, 20 T cell receptor beta chains from the same sample are listed, as sequenced in a study of a mutant IDH1 vaccine in newly diagnosed glioma. Their recognized antigens are unknown. Sequencing used immunoSEQ multiplex PCR; TCRdb keeps in-frame clones, though not all of them. This table has 24,000 or so clones, roughly 83% appearing once. Described time point: week 47, end of study. Every single dose of the vaccine, 300 ug of mutant IDH1 20-mer peptide, came with topical imiquimod. Sequenced material: PBMCs, taken from a glioma patient whose treatment included an IDH1 peptide vaccine. The receptors here all came from a middle-aged man with glioma.

The chain joins TRBV5-8 to TRBJ2-3, with D possibly TRBD2 on 6 matching bases. Germline lookup yields CDR1 SGHTS and CDR2 YDEGEE. The CDR3 runs to 16 residues. With 6 bases removed from V and 0 bases from J, the gap between germline ends came to 17 bases. CDR3 DNA sequence: TGTGCCAGCATCCTTCGCGGGATTCCTAGCACAGATACGCAGTATTTT. Encoded protein: CASILRGIPSTDTQYF.

V and J are TRBV19 and TRBJ1-2, with a tentative D call TRBD1 (5 bases). The CDR3 contains 14 residues. CDR1 LNHDA and CDR2 SQIVND come from the germline V gene (reference sequence). Deletions cut 6 bases from V and 3 bases from J, with 14 bases between. This CDR3 is CASRPVGTHYGYTF. CDR3 nucleotide sequence: TGTGCCAGTAGGCCCGTGGGGACCCACTATGGCTACACCTTC.

The V call is TRBV7-2, the J call TRBJ2-5; D could derive from TRBD1 or TRBD2 (5 bases each). The CDR3 totals 15 residues. The ends were cut back, 5 bases at V and 5 bases at J, with 18 bases in the middle. Germline V gene sequence: CDR1 SGHTA, CDR2 FQGNSA. CDR3 amino acids: CASSPTLVWGETQYF. The CDR3, as DNA: TGTGCCAGCAGCCCCACTTTAGTCTGGGGGGAGACCCAGTACTTC.

The chain uses TRBV2 and TRBJ1-2; D is uncertain. V lost 1 base to trimming and J lost 1 base, with 10 bases between them. There are 15 residues in the CDR3. The germline V gene encodes CDR1 SNHLY and CDR2 FYNNEI. The CDR3 sequence: CASSEDPLSNYGYTF. CDR3 in DNA: TGTGCCAGCAGTGAAGATCCTCTCAGTAACTATGGCTACACCTTC.

This clone has more than one count but fewer than ten. The chain joins TRBV4-1 to TRBJ2-3; 7 bases line up with TRBD2. The J segment lost 2 bases and the V segment lost 1 base, leaving 6 bases of the junction unmatched. This CDR3 spans 16 amino acids. The germline V gene encodes CDR1 MGHRA and CDR2 YSYEKL. CDR3 amino acids: CASSQVGLAATDTQYF. The DNA for the CDR3 is TGCGCCAGCAGCCAAGTGGGTCTAGCGGCCACAGATACGCAGTATTTT.

The genes are TRBV7-8 and TRBJ1-2, with D hard to call. The CDR3 has 13 residues. V gave up 6 bases and J gave up 8 bases, with 16 bases separating them. Germline lookup yields CDR1 SGHVS and CDR2 FQNEAQ. CDR3 in amino acids: CASRGYLRGGYTF. The CDR3 region has the DNA TGTGCCAGCAGGGGATACCTTCGCGGAGGCTACACCTTC.

This chain uses TRBV5-6 with TRBJ1-2; D is undetermined. The CDR3 loop spans 11 amino acids. Looked up from germline, CDR1 is SGHDT and CDR2 is YYEEEE. V dropped 4 bases and J dropped 4 bases, with 5 bases sitting between them. CDR3 in DNA: TGTGCCAGCAGCCGTTCCTATGGCTACACCTTC. Translating it yields CASSRSYGYTF.

This clone is a singleton in its sample. The chain couples TRBV5-1 to TRBJ2-5, with D perhaps given as TRBD1 or TRBD2 (5 bases each). This CDR3 has 14 residues. Germline lookup yields CDR1 SGHRS and CDR2 YFSETQ. V was shortened by 2 bases and J by 1 base, with 9 bases between the two germline ends. CDR3 sequence reads: CASSFSGPQETQYF. The CDR3 coding sequence is TGCGCCAGCAGCTTTTCGGGACCCCAAGAGACCCAGTACTTC.

The count of this clone is one. The chain employs TRBV7-6 and TRBJ2-5; tentatively, D is TRBD1 (6 bases). The V gene lost 7 bases and the J gene lost 5 bases, with 8 bases spanning the gap. This CDR3 is 11 amino acids long. Germline V lookup: CDR1 SGHVS, CDR2 FNYEAQ. The CDR3 sequence: CASTQGETQYF. The CDR3, as DNA: TGTGCCAGCACCCAGGGGGAGACCCAGTACTTC.

This rearrangement joins TRBV5-1 to TRBJ2-2, with D possibly being TRBD2 (5 bases). CDR1 SGHRS and CDR2 YFSETQ come from the germline V gene. V shed 1 base and J shed 7 bases, with 14 bases lying between them. CDR3 size: 15 residues. In DNA form, the CDR3 reads TGCGCCAGCAGCTTGCCACCCGGGAAGGGCGGGGAGCTGTTTTTT. Translated: CASSLPPGKGGELFF.

The V gene is TRBV11-2, the J gene TRBJ2-1, with D unclear. V shed 4 bases and J shed 3 bases, with 10 bases lying between them. CDR1 and CDR2 (germline): SGHAT, FQNNGV. This CDR3 contains 14 residues. The CDR3 region has the DNA TGTGCCAGCAGCTCCACCAACTACTACAATGAGCAGTTCTTC. It yields the protein CASSSTNYYNEQFF.

The chain employs TRBV11-2 and TRBJ2-7, with 8 bases fitting TRBD2. V trimming: 6 bases; J trimming: 3 bases; junction bases outside the gene matches: 7. This CDR3 has 14 amino acids. Germline loops: CDR1 SGHAT, CDR2 FQNNGV. As DNA, the CDR3 is TGTGCCAGCAGGCCGGGACTAGGCGACTACGAGCAGTACTTC. As protein: CASRPGLGDYEQYF. Full variable domain (remainder filled in from reference TRBV11-2 and TRBJ2-7): EAGVAQSPRYKIIEKRQSVAFWCNPISGHATLYWYQQILGQGPKLLIQFQNNGVVDDSQLPKDRFSAERLKGVDSTLKIQPAKLEDSAVYLCASRPGLGDYEQYFGPGTRLTVT.

The V call is TRBV7-9, the J call TRBJ2-3, with 11 nucleotides matching TRBD1. CDR1 and CDR2 from the germline V gene are SEHNR and FQNEAQ (reference sequence). The CDR3 consists of 17 residues. Trimming removed 4 bases from V and 4 bases from J; junction bases left unmatched: 10. The CDR3 loop reads CASSSWTGGVIADTQYF. The DNA for the CDR3 is TGTGCCAGCAGCTCCTGGACAGGGGGCGTGATAGCAGATACGCAGTATTTT. The full variable domain, completed using reference TRBV7-9 and TRBJ2-3, is DTGVSQNPRHKITKRGQNVTFRCDPISEHNRLYWYRQTLGQGPEFLTYFQNEAQLEKSRLLSDRFSAERPKGSFSTLEIQRTEQGDSAMYLCASSSWTGGVIADTQYFGPGTRLTVL.

The chain couples TRBV4-2 to TRBJ2-7; D unclear. The V and J ends lost 4 bases and 3 bases respectively, with 7 bases between them. The CDR3 totals 12 residues. From germline, CDR1 is LGHNA and CDR2 YNFKEQ. DNA of the CDR3: TGTGCCAGCAGCCGGGAACGCTACGAGCAGTACTTC. It is translated as CASSRERYEQYF.

The chain has TRBV11-2 and TRBJ1-3, with D maybe TRBD1 (6 bases). Germline lookup yields CDR1 SGHAT and CDR2 FQNNGV. CDR3 length equals 17 residues. V was pared by 1 base and J by 0 bases, with 13 bases between. The CDR3 DNA is TGTGCCAGCAGCTTAGTTTCTGACAGGATCTCTGGAAACACCATATATTTT. Protein sequence: CASSLVSDRISGNTIYF.

V usage is TRBV25-1 and J usage is TRBJ2-1; D unclear. CDR3 length: 16 amino acids. V gave up 6 bases and J gave up 5 bases, with 20 bases separating them. Germline assignment: CDR1 MGHDK and CDR2 SYGVNS. The CDR3 DNA reads TGTGCCAGCAGATTCTGTCCGGCGGTAGGGAACAATGAGCAGTTCTTC. Amino acids: CASRFCPAVGNNEQFF. The full variable domain, with the rest looked up from reference TRBV25-1 and TRBJ2-1, is EADIYQTPRYLVIGTGKKITLECSQTMGHDKMYWYQQDPGMELHLIHYSYGVNSTEKGDLSSESTVSRIRTEHFPLTLESARPSHTSQYLCASRFCPAVGNNEQFFGPGTRLTVL.

The rearrangement joins TRBV30 to TRBJ2-5; D is perhaps TRBD1 or TRBD2 (5 bases each). V was pared by 5 bases and J by 4 bases, with 35 bases between. Germline V gene sequence: CDR1 GTSNPN, CDR2 SVGIG (reference sequence). CDR3 length equals 20 residues. CDR3: CAWHKPNQVVRDVIIETQYF. The CDR3 region has the DNA TGTGCCTGGCACAAACCCAATCAAGTGGTCCGGGACGTCATTATAGAGACCCAGTACTTC.

The rearrangement links TRBV4-1 to TRBJ2-7, with 8 positions matching TRBD2. Trimming took 1 base from V and 5 from J; bases not matched to a gene: 10. This CDR3 has 16 amino acids. CDR1 and CDR2 (germline): MGHRA, YSYEKL. CDR3 loop: CASSQAGFREGHEQYF. CDR3 sequence (DNA): TGCGCCAGCAGCCAAGCTGGATTTCGGGAGGGCCACGAGCAGTACTTC.

In its sample, this clone was seen once. The V and J genes are TRBV5-1 and TRBJ2-5; TRBD1 agrees at 9 bases. The CDR3 spans 14 residues. CDR1 SGHRS and CDR2 YFSETQ come from the germline V gene. V shed 5 bases and J 4 bases; nucleotides not matched to a gene: 6. CDR3 in amino acids: CASSRDREIETQYF. The CDR3 bases are TGCGCCAGCAGTCGGGACAGGGAGATAGAGACCCAGTACTTC.

This clone was found a few times. The J gene is TRBJ1-5, the V gene TRBV5-1; 8 nucleotides align to TRBD1. This CDR3 spans 15 amino acids. Germline V lookup: CDR1 SGHRS, CDR2 YFSETQ. The V segment lost 0 bases and the J segment 6 bases; nucleotides outside the gene matches: 5. CDR3 in amino acids: CASSLAGGVSQPQHF. DNA for the CDR3: TGCGCCAGCAGCTTGGCAGGGGGCGTTAGTCAGCCCCAGCATTTT.